A selection of T cell receptor beta chains follows, all from one sample in a study of beta chain features in type 1 diabetes. The table came from immunoSEQ multiplex PCR; TCRdb's copy has only in-frame clones and leaves some out. The sample includes 350,000 to 400,000 clones, approximately 12% of them seen just once. Sequenced: naive CD4+ T cells from blood. The receptor source for this set is a woman between 18 and 30 years old with type 1 diabetes. Both conserved end residues are part of each CDR3. D genes are given only for firm matches. Clone sizes are given selectively: once, few, many, or a class where the clone is expanded.

cdr3_aa cdr3_nt d_call clone_size j_call v_call
CASSEQGLQKNIQYF TGTGCCAGCAGCGAACAGGGGTTGCAGAAAAACATTCAGTACTTC TRBD1 . TRBJ2-4 TRBV14
CASSLRWQGVNTEAFF TGTGCCAGCAGCTTGAGGTGGCAGGGTGTAAACACTGAAGCTTTCTTT . few TRBJ1-1 TRBV5-4
CASSTRTGSYEQYF TGTGCCAGCAGCACCCGGACAGGTTCCTACGAGCAGTACTTC TRBD1 . TRBJ2-7 TRBV11-2
CAISDGGAGELFF TGTGCCATCAGTGACGGAGGGGCGGGTGAACTGTTTTTT . few TRBJ1-4 TRBV10-3
CASSSHRTSGAGDTQYF TGTGCCAGCAGCTCCCACCGGACTAGCGGGGCGGGAGATACGCAGTATTTT TRBD2 . TRBJ2-3 TRBV7-2
CASSPGADQPQHF TGTGCCAGCTCACCGGGGGCTGATCAGCCCCAGCATTTT . few TRBJ1-5 TRBV18
CASSFLSGTEAFF TGTGCCAGCAGTTTCCTCAGTGGCACTGAAGCTTTCTTT . few TRBJ1-1 TRBV6-5
CASSRSSPYNEQFF TGTGCCAGCAGCCGAAGCTCCCCCTACAATGAGCAGTTCTTC . . TRBJ2-1 TRBV6-6
CASSHRGQGGYGYTF TGTGCCAGCAGTCACAGGGGACAGGGGGGCTATGGCTACACCTTC TRBD1 . TRBJ1-2 TRBV6-6
CASSEYGGGSTDTQYF TGTGCCAGCAGTGAATATGGCGGGGGAAGCACAGATACGCAGTATTTT TRBD2 few TRBJ2-3 TRBV25-1
CASRSLSRGGNQPQHF TGTGCCAGCCGATCCCTCTCTCGGGGTGGGAATCAGCCCCAGCATTTT . . TRBJ1-5 TRBV28
CSLALLAGDNEQFF TGCAGCCTTGCCCTCCTAGCGGGGGACAATGAGCAGTTCTTC TRBD2 few TRBJ2-1 TRBV29-1
CASSLGGANSPLHF TGTGCCAGCAGCTTGGGAGGGGCCAATTCACCCCTCCACTTT . . TRBJ1-6 TRBV7-2
CASSQASGGFKYQETQYF TGCGCCAGCAGCCAAGCTAGCGGGGGCTTCAAGTACCAAGAGACCCAGTACTTC TRBD2 . TRBJ2-5 TRBV4-3
CASSALAGTSGETQYF TGTGCCAGCTCAGCACTAGCGGGGACATCTGGGGAGACCCAGTACTTC TRBD2 . TRBJ2-5 TRBV18
CASKRGGGVAETQYF TGTGCCAGCAAGCGGGGGGGTGGAGTGGCAGAGACCCAGTACTTC TRBD2 . TRBJ2-5 TRBV7-8
CGSGLAGGAEQFF TGTGGGTCGGGGCTAGCGGGAGGGGCTGAGCAGTTCTTC TRBD2 . TRBJ2-1 TRBV7-2
CAGGNGETQYF TGTGCCGGGGGGAACGGCGAGACCCAGTACTTC . . TRBJ2-5 TRBV10-3
CASSQDPGGVAQPQHF TGTGCCAGCAGCCAAGATCCCGGGGGGGTTGCGCAGCCCCAGCATTTT . . TRBJ1-5 TRBV4-2
CASSTSERAYEQYF TGTGCCAGTTCGACTAGCGAGAGAGCCTACGAGCAGTACTTC TRBD2 . TRBJ2-7 TRBV9
CSALGQGIYGYTF TGCAGCGCGTTGGGACAGGGGATATATGGCTACACCTTC TRBD1 . TRBJ1-2 TRBV29-1
CASSLGGEETQYF TGCGCCAGCAGCCTGGGGGGAGAAGAGACCCAGTACTTC . few TRBJ2-5 TRBV5-1
CASSAGTPTHEQYF TGTGCCAGCAGTGCCGGGACACCAACCCACGAGCAGTACTTC . . TRBJ2-7 TRBV28
CASSLDPLNEQFF TGTGCCAGCAGCTTAGACCCTCTCAATGAGCAGTTCTTC . few TRBJ2-1 TRBV11-3
CASSPLPGQGAYEQYF TGTGCCAGCAGCCCCCTACCGGGACAGGGTGCCTACGAGCAGTACTTC TRBD1 few TRBJ2-7 TRBV13
CSAWGAYEQYF TGCAGTGCTTGGGGGGCCTACGAGCAGTACTTC . . TRBJ2-7 TRBV20-1
CSALRQGEAFF TGCAGTGCCCTACGGCAGGGTGAAGCTTTCTTT . . TRBJ1-1 TRBV20-1
CASGLGGQGQEVQYF TGTGCTAGTGGTTTGGGAGGACAGGGGCAGGAGGTACAGTACTTC TRBD1 few TRBJ2-7 TRBV12-5
CASSIREANYGYTF TGTGCCAGCAGTATTCGGGAAGCTAACTATGGCTACACCTTC . few TRBJ1-2 TRBV9
CAITRTNSTDTQYF TGTGCCATCACCCGCACTAATAGCACAGATACGCAGTATTTT . once TRBJ2-3 TRBV10-3
CSVNLGAGGNNEQFF TGCAGCGTCAACCTGGGAGCGGGAGGGAACAATGAGCAGTTCTTC TRBD2 . TRBJ2-1 TRBV29-1
CASSPTTVNTEAFF TGTGCCAGCAGCCCAACGACAGTGAACACTGAAGCTTTCTTT . . TRBJ1-1 TRBV7-2
CASRTLAGGKETQYF TGTGCCAGCAGGACTCTAGCGGGGGGGAAGGAGACCCAGTACTTC TRBD2 few TRBJ2-5 TRBV6-5
CSAGRAGGFPEQFF TGCAGCGCCGGAAGGGCGGGGGGGTTTCCTGAGCAGTTCTTC TRBD2 once TRBJ2-1 TRBV29-1
CASGGDSTNF TGTGCCAGCGGTGGGGACAGTACGAACTTC TRBD1 few TRBJ2-7 TRBV2
CASSVDLGGTGTGEQYF TGTGCCAGCAGCGTAGATTTGGGCGGGACAGGGACAGGCGAGCAGTACTTC TRBD1 . TRBJ2-7 TRBV9
CASSLVWEAEAFF TGTGCCAGCAGCTTAGTATGGGAGGCTGAAGCTTTCTTT . once TRBJ1-1 TRBV7-9
CSVKMASGYNEQFF TGCAGCGTTAAGATGGCTAGTGGGTACAATGAGCAGTTCTTC . few TRBJ2-1 TRBV29-1
CASSARTSGRASEQFF TGTGCCAGCAGCGCGCGGACTAGCGGGAGGGCCAGTGAGCAGTTCTTC TRBD2 few TRBJ2-1 TRBV9
CASSQGTGGYQETQYF TGTGCCAGCAGCCAGGGGACAGGGGGCTACCAAGAGACCCAGTACTTC TRBD1 . TRBJ2-5 TRBV9
CASSLVGDTSGPYEQYF TGCGCCAGCAGCTTGGTGGGGGACACTAGCGGACCTTACGAGCAGTACTTC TRBD2 few TRBJ2-7 TRBV5-1
CASSQDGTGGNQPQHF TGTGCCAGCAGCCAAGATGGGACAGGGGGGAATCAGCCCCAGCATTTT TRBD1 . TRBJ1-5 TRBV4-2
CASSLAGVGIQYF TGTGCCAGCAGTCTAGCGGGGGTTGGCATTCAGTACTTC TRBD2 . TRBJ2-4 TRBV6-1
CASRDASGGPSTDTQYF TGTGCCAGCAGGGACGCTAGCGGGGGGCCTAGCACAGATACGCAGTATTTT TRBD2 . TRBJ2-3 TRBV13
CASSQSRSLAGVVETQYF TGCGCCAGCAGCCAAAGCCGAAGCTTGGCGGGGGTGGTGGAGACCCAGTACTTC TRBD2 few TRBJ2-5 TRBV4-3
CSANRDRDSTF TGCAGTGCTAACCGGGACAGAGATTCCACCTTC TRBD1 . TRBJ1-2 TRBV20-1
CAWRQGQAAFF TGTGCCTGGAGGCAAGGACAGGCAGCTTTCTTT TRBD1 few TRBJ1-1 TRBV30
CASSEWRGTYEQYF TGTGCCAGCAGTGAATGGCGGGGGACCTACGAGCAGTACTTC TRBD2 . TRBJ2-7 TRBV6-1
CASSPLYQETQYF TGTGCCAGCAGTCCCCTATATCAAGAGACCCAGTACTTC . few TRBJ2-5 TRBV28